The T cell receptor (beta chain) under discussion was sequenced for a study of human T cells and chemical hapten exposure. Per the study methods: Sample TCR counts, which ranged from about 23,224 to 750,000, had a median of roughly 92,000. Each CDR3 protein is one row after TCRdb ran MiXCR on the RACE reads. TCRdb, not the authors, supplied the V and J calls. The table includes about 77,000 distinct CDR3 sequences, around 9.4% detected once. The CDR3 covers 14 residues. Deletions cut 4 bases from V and 5 bases from J, with 14 bases between. This clonotype has a count of ten or more. Time point of the sample: healthy volunteer bleed at 6 weeks. Total RNA came from unfractionated whole blood.

The receptor comes from a female donor in good health. Some clones in this sample may be carry-over from other donors' samples. The sequenced sample consisted of whole blood. The chain is built from TRBV12-3 or TRBV12-4 and TRBJ1-1; a weak D match, TRBD1 (5 bases). The DNA for the CDR3 is TGTGCCAGCAGTTCCAGGGAGGCTGGGACTGAAGCTTTCTTT. It is translated as CASSSREAGTEAFF.